In its sample, the clone carrying this TCR beta chain was seen a few times. Its antigen is unidentified. Germline CDR1 is MNHEY and CDR2 is SMNVEV (reference sequence). This CDR3 spans 14 amino acids. The V and J ends lost 6 bases and 7 bases respectively, with 18 bases between them. Both 60 Vbeta primers and 13 Jbeta primers went into the PCR. Method: immunoSEQ multiplex PCR; TCRdb's copy keeps in-frame clones and lacks some. The repertoire includes some 120,000 clones, over 75% of them detected once, and more than 1.5% sits in the top ten. The data were obtained in a study of cytomegalovirus exposure and HLA in healthy donors. Study-wide results and caveats: TRBV6-2, TRBV6-3 and other indistinguishable V segments were excluded. Roughly uniform sequencing depth across donors was assumed, possibly incorrectly.

The receptor's source is a man aged 40-49 years in good health and CMV-seronegative. The chain recombines TRBV27 with TRBJ2-5; possible D gene TRBD2, 7 bases. Sequenced material: PBMCs. The chain's CDR3 is CASSLGGDSGTQYF. The CDR3 DNA reads as TGTGCCAGCAGCCTAGGGGGGGACTCAGGGACCCAGTACTTC.